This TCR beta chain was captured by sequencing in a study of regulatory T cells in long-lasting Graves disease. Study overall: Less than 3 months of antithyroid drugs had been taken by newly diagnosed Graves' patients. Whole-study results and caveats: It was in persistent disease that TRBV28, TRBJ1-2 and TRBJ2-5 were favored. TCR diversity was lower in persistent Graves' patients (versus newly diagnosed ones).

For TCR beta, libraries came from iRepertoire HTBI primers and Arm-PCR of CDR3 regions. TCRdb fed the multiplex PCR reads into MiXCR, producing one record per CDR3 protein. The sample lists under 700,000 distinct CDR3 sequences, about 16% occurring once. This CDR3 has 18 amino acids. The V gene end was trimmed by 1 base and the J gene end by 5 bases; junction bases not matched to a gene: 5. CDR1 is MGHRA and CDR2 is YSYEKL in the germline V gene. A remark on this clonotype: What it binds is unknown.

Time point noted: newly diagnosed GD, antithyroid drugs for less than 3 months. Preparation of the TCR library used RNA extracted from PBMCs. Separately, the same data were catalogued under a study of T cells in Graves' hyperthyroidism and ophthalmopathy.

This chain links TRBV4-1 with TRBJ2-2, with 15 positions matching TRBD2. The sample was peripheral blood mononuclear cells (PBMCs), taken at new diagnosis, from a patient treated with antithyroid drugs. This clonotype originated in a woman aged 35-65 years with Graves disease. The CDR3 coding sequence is TGCGCCAGCAGCCAAGGGGGACTAGCGGGGGGAAATACCGGGGAGCTGTTTTTT. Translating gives CASSQGGLAGGNTGELFF.